The clone carrying this T cell receptor (beta chain) was counted only a few times. The data belong to a study of T cells in Graves' hyperthyroidism and ophthalmopathy. RNA transcripts gave rise to amplified TCR beta CDR3 regions. The study used the HTBI primer set for a first-round RT-PCR of the TCR CDR3. TCRdb analysed the multiplex PCR reads with MiXCR anew, one entry per CDR3 protein. The sample contains around 300,000 distinct CDR3 sequences, roughly 14% of which appear only once. The sample was blood. The TCR sequence derives from a woman aged 25 to 39 with Graves' hyperthyroidism that later progressed to Graves' ophthalmopathy.

CDR3 region: CASSQAMAGTSSYEQYF. The CDR3, as DNA: TGCGCCAGCAGCCAAGCCATGGCCGGGACTAGCTCGTACGAGCAGTACTTC. The chain couples TRBV4-3 to TRBJ2-7, with TRBD2 matching 9 bases. CDR1 LGHNA and CDR2 YSLEER come from the germline V gene. V lost 1 base to trimming and J lost 4 bases; unmatched junction nucleotides: 11. The CDR3 extends over 17 amino acids.